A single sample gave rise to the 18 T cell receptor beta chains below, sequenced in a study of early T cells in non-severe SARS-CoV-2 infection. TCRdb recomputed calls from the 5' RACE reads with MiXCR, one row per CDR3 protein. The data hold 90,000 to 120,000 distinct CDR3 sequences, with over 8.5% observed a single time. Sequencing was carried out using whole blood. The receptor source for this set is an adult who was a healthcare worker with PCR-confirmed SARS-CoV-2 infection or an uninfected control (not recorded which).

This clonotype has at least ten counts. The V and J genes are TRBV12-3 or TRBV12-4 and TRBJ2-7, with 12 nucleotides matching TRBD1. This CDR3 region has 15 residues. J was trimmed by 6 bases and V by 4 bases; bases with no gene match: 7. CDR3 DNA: TGTGCCAGCAGTTCCTCCGGGACAGGGGGCTTCGAGCAGTACTTC. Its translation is CASSSSGTGGFEQYF.

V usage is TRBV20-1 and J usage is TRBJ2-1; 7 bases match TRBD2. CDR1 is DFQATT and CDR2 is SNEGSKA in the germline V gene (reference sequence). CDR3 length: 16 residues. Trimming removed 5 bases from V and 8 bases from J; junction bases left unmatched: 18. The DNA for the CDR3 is TGCAGTGCTCAAAGTGACTATCTGGCGGGAGTGGATGAGCAGTTCTTC. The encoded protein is CSAQSDYLAGVDEQFF.

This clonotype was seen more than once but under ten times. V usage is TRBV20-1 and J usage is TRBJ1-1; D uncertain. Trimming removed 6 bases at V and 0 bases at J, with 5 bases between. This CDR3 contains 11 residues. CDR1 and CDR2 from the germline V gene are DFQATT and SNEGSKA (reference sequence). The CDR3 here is CSAHLNTEAFF. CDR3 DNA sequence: TGCAGTGCGCACCTGAACACTGAAGCTTTCTTT.

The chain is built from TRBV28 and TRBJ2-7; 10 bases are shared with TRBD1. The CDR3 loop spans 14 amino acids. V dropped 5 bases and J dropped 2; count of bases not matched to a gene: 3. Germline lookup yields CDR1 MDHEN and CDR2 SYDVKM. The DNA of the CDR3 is TGTGCCAGCAGTCGGGACAGGGGTCCCTACGAGCAGTACTTC. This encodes CASSRDRGPYEQYF. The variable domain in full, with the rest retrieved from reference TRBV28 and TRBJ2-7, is DVKVTQSSRYLVKRTGEKVFLECVQDMDHENMFWYRQDPGLGLRLIYFSYDVKMKEKGDIPEGYSVSREKKERFSLILESASTNQTSMYLCASSRDRGPYEQYFGPGTRLTVT.

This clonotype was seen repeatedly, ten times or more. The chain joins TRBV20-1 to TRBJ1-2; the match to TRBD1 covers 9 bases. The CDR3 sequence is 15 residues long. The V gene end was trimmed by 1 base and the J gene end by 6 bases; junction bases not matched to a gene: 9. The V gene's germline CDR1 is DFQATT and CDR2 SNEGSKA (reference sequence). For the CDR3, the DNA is TGCAGTGCTAGAGCCCAGAATCGGGACAGGGATGGCTACACCTTC. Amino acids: CSARAQNRDRDGYTF.

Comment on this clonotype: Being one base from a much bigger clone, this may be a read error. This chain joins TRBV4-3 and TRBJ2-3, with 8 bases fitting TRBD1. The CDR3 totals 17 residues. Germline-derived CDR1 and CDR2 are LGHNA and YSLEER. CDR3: CASSQEGAVQGGDTQNF. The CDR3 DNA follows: TGCGCCAGCAGCCAAGAGGGGGCCGTACAGGGGGGCGATACGCAGAATTTT.

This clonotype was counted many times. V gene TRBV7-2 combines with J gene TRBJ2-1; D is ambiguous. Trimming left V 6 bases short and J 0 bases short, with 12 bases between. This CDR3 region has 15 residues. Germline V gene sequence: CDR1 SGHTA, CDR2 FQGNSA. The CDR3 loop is CASRKDASSYNEQFF. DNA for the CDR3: TGTGCCAGCAGAAAGGACGCTAGCTCCTACAATGAGCAGTTCTTC.

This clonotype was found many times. The CDR3 DNA reads TGTGCCAGCGCCGGGGGACAGAGCTACAATGAGCAGTTCTTC. Translating gives CASAGGQSYNEQFF. The chain recombines TRBV18 with TRBJ2-1, with TRBD1 as a possible D gene (7 bases). V was trimmed by 8 bases and J by 3 bases, leaving 14 bases between them. The CDR3 is 14 amino acids. Germline V CDR1 and CDR2: KGHSH, LQKENI.

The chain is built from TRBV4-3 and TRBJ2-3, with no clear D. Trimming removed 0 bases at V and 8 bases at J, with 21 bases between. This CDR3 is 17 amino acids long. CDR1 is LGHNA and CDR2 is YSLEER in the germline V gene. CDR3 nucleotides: TGCGCCAGCAGCCAAGATTCGGCACCCTACATATCGCGTACGCAGTATTTT. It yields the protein CASSQDSAPYISRTQYF.

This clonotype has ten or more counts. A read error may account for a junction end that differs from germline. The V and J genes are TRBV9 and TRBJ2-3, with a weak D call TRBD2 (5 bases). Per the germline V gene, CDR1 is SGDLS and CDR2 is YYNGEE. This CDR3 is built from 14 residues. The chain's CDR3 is CASSVYSSKDTQYF. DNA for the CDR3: TGTGCCAGCAGCGTCTACTCTAGCAAAGATACGCAGTATTTT.

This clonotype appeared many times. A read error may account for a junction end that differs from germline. This CDR3 is CASSLYSGSSSTDTQYF. The CDR3 coding sequence is TGTGCCAGCAGCTTATATAGCGGGAGTTCTAGCACAGATACGCAGTATTTT. The V and J genes are TRBV28 and TRBJ2-3; 9 bases fit TRBD2. Germline V gene sequence: CDR1 MDHEN, CDR2 SYDVKM. The CDR3 contains 17 residues.

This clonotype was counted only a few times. The chain's CDR3 is CASSGGLAGGLDTQYF. Here the CDR3 DNA reads TGTGCCAGCAGTGGCGGACTAGCGGGAGGGTTAGATACGCAGTATTTT. V gene TRBV28 combines with J gene TRBJ2-3; 15 bases are shared with TRBD2. Unmatched junction bases numbered 5, after V lost 5 bases and J lost 5 bases. Germline CDR1 and CDR2: MDHEN and SYDVKM. This CDR3 spans 16 amino acids.

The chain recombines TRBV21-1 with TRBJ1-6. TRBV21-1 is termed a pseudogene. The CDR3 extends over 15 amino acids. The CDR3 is CASSKVPRMASPLHF. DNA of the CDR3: TGTGCCAGCAGCAAAGTACCGAGAATGGCTTCACCCCTCCACTTT.

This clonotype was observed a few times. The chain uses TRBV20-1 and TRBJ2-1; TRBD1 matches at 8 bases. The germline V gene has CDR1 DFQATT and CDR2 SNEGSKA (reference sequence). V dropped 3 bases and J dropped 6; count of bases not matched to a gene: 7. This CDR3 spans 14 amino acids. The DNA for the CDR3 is TGCAGTGCTAGCAGGGACAGGCTTAGCAATGAGCAGTTCTTC. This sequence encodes CSASRDRLSNEQFF.

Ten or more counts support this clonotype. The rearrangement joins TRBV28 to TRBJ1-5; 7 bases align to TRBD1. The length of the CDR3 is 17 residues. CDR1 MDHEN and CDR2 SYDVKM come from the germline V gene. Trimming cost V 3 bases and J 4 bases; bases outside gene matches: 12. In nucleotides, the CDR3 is TGTGCCAGCAGTTTCTCCCGCCTTAGGGGGCTGAATCAGCCCCAGCATTTT. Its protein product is CASSFSRLRGLNQPQHF.

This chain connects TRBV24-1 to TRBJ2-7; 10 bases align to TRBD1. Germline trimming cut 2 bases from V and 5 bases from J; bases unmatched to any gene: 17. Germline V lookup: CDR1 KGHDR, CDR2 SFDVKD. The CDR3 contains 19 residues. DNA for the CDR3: TGTGCCACCAGTGATTCCCAACCCACCCCGGGGACAGGGGTCCACGAGCAGTACTTC. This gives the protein CATSDSQPTPGTGVHEQYF.

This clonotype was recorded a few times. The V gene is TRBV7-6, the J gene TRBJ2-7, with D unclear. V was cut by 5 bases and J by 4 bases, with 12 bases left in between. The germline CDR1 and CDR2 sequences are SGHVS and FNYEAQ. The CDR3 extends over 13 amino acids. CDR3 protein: CASSPTSRYEQYF. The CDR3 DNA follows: TGTGCCAGCAGCCCAACCTCGCGATACGAGCAGTACTTC.

This chain's CDR3 is CACGGPQPQHF. For the CDR3, the DNA is TGTGCCTGCGGGGGGCCTCAGCCCCAGCATTTT. V gene TRBV28 combines with J gene TRBJ1-5; a weak D match, TRBD1 (6 bases). Germline V lookup: CDR1 MDHEN, CDR2 SYDVKM. The CDR3 spans 11 residues. V was clipped by 11 bases and J by 6 bases, with 11 bases between them.